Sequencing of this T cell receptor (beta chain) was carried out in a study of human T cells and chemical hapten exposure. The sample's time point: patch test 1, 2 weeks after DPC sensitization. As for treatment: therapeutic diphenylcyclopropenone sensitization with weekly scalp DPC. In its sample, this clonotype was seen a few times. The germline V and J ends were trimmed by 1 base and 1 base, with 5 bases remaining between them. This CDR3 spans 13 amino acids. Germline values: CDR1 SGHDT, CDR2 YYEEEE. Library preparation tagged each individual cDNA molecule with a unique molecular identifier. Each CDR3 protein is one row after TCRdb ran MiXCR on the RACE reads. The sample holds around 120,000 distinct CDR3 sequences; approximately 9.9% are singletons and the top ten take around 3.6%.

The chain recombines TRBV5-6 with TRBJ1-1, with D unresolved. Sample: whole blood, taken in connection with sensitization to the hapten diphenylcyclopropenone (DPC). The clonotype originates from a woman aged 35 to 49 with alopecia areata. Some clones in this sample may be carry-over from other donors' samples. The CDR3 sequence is CASSLLQNTEAFF. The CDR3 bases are TGTGCCAGCAGCTTGCTTCAGAACACTGAAGCTTTCTTT.